This is a list of T cell receptor beta chains from one sample in a study of tumor-infiltrating lymphocytes in primary liver carcinoma. TCRdb reprocessed the multiplex PCR reads via MiXCR and lists one record per CDR3 protein. This table holds about 200,000 distinct CDR3 sequences, almost 65% found once. Material for sequencing was peripheral blood. The receptor set was obtained from a woman in her fifties or sixties with primary liver carcinoma and hepatitis B virus infection. Each CDR3 is given with its conserved first and last residue. Fields, in order: clone size, J gene, V gene, CDR3 protein. The size field is filled for only some rows; it gives once, few, many or a size class.

abundance: .
j_gene: TRBJ2-1
v_gene: TRBV6-1
CDR3aa: CASSGGRLQFF

abundance: .
j_gene: TRBJ1-5
v_gene: TRBV28
CDR3aa: CASSKQGSSNQPQHF

abundance: .
j_gene: TRBJ2-3
v_gene: TRBV14
CDR3aa: CASSQGIRLAGGLTQYF

abundance: .
j_gene: TRBJ1-3
v_gene: TRBV29-1
CDR3aa: CSVEEGDVNTIYF

abundance: .
j_gene: TRBJ1-5
v_gene: TRBV4-1
CDR3aa: CTSSRGLLINQPQHF

abundance: few
j_gene: TRBJ2-1
v_gene: TRBV29-1
CDR3aa: CSVPPSAGGPSGVYEEFF

abundance: many
j_gene: TRBJ2-3
v_gene: TRBV12-3/TRBV12-4
CDR3aa: CASGTGDPDTQYF

abundance: .
j_gene: TRBJ1-6
v_gene: TRBV19
CDR3aa: CASSATSESSPLHF

abundance: few
j_gene: TRBJ2-7
v_gene: TRBV28
CDR3aa: CASTETGGTINYEQYF

abundance: .
j_gene: TRBJ2-3
v_gene: TRBV6-2/TRBV6-3
CDR3aa: CATSYAETLTDTQYF

abundance: once
j_gene: TRBJ2-3
v_gene: TRBV6-1
CDR3aa: CASGASTDTQYF

abundance: few
j_gene: TRBJ2-7
v_gene: TRBV5-8
CDR3aa: CASSLGEGIEQYF

abundance: few
j_gene: TRBJ2-1
v_gene: TRBV28
CDR3aa: CASSFPGGRGKNEQFF

abundance: .
j_gene: TRBJ2-7
v_gene: TRBV29-1
CDR3aa: CGVVPFSSSYEQYF

abundance: .
j_gene: TRBJ2-2
v_gene: TRBV11-2
CDR3aa: CASSLVVLNTGELFF

abundance: .
j_gene: TRBJ1-1
v_gene: TRBV11-3
CDR3aa: CASGPVVENTEAIF

abundance: .
j_gene: TRBJ2-7
v_gene: TRBV28
CDR3aa: CASSFLGTYEQYF

abundance: .
j_gene: TRBJ1-1
v_gene: TRBV5-1
CDR3aa: CASSFLERGSTEAFF

abundance: .
j_gene: TRBJ2-7
v_gene: TRBV6-1
CDR3aa: CASGRDRPYEQCF

abundance: medium-sized
j_gene: TRBJ2-2
v_gene: TRBV11-2
CDR3aa: CASRATVNTGELFF

abundance: once
j_gene: TRBJ2-3
v_gene: TRBV7-8
CDR3aa: CASSIAGLSTDAQYF

abundance: .
j_gene: TRBJ2-3
v_gene: TRBV7-9
CDR3aa: CASSRTGPLTDTQYF

abundance: .
j_gene: TRBJ1-5
v_gene: TRBV4-1
CDR3aa: CASSQERTWSNQAQHF

abundance: .
j_gene: TRBJ1-2
v_gene: TRBV11-2
CDR3aa: CVSSQVLAERDGYTF

abundance: few
j_gene: TRBJ2-7
v_gene: TRBV4-1
CDR3aa: CASSQEVGGRYEQYF

abundance: .
j_gene: TRBJ2-3
v_gene: TRBV7-9
CDR3aa: CASSLDSTDTQYF

abundance: .
j_gene: TRBJ2-7
v_gene: TRBV5-1
CDR3aa: CTSSLLSQGYEQYF

abundance: .
j_gene: TRBJ2-4
v_gene: TRBV5-6
CDR3aa: CASSILALGKNIQYF

abundance: .
j_gene: TRBJ2-7
v_gene: TRBV14
CDR3aa: CTSSLRLYEQYF

abundance: .
j_gene: TRBJ2-3
v_gene: TRBV5-4
CDR3aa: CASSPKRQGGLRGVDTLYF

abundance: many
j_gene: TRBJ2-3
v_gene: TRBV6-1
CDR3aa: CASSGLALDTQYF

abundance: .
j_gene: TRBJ2-1
v_gene: TRBV11-2
CDR3aa: CASSRLNYRGNEHFF

abundance: medium-sized
j_gene: TRBJ2-3
v_gene: TRBV11-2
CDR3aa: CASSLGEGASTDTQYF

abundance: .
j_gene: TRBJ1-1
v_gene: TRBV11-3
CDR3aa: CVSSTLQRTEAFF

abundance: many
j_gene: TRBJ2-7
v_gene: TRBV12-3/TRBV12-4
CDR3aa: CASSPGLAGTSYEQYF